One sample yielded the 14 T cell receptor beta chains listed below, sequenced in a study of T cells in Graves' hyperthyroidism and ophthalmopathy. Researchers amplified the TCR beta CDR3 regions from RNA transcripts. With the HTBI primer set, the TCR CDR3 went through a first round of RT-PCR. One entry per CDR3 protein results from TCRdb running MiXCR on the multiplex PCR reads. The sample consists of hundreds of thousands of distinct CDR3 sequences, 15% to 20% of them appearing once. Sample: blood. The receptor source for this set is a woman aged 30 to 39 with Graves' hyperthyroidism.

This clonotype was seen at least ten times. V gene TRBV18 combines with J gene TRBJ2-1; tentative D call: TRBD1 (5 bases). Deletions cut 3 bases from V and 2 bases from J, with 11 bases between. CDR1 is KGHSH, CDR2 LQKENI, per germline. This CDR3 spans 15 amino acids. CDR3 bases: TGTGCCAGCTCACCCCAGGGCCTAACCTACAATGAGCAGTTCTTC. It yields the protein CASSPQGLTYNEQFF. Full variable domain (rest looked up from reference TRBV18 and TRBJ2-1): NAGVMQNPRHLVRRRGQEARLRCSPMKGHSHVYWYRQLPEEGLKFMVYLQKENIIDESGMPKERFSAEFPKEGPSILRIQQVVRGDSAAYFCASSPQGLTYNEQFFGPGTRLTVL.

This clonotype came up a few times. V is TRBV11-2 and J is TRBJ1-5; maybe TRBD1 (6 bases). The germline V gene has CDR1 SGHAT and CDR2 FQNNGV. The CDR3 consists of 15 residues. Trimming took off 2 bases at V and 6 bases at J, with 14 bases between the two ends. The CDR3 DNA reads as TGTGCCAGCAGCTTATGGGGGGGGCCGGGTCAGCCCCAGCATTTT. This gives the protein CASSLWGGPGQPQHF.

This clonotype was seen ten or more times. The chain couples TRBV19 to TRBJ1-5; D not certain. Per the germline V gene, CDR1 is LNHDA and CDR2 is SQIVND (reference sequence). The ends were cut back, 3 bases at V and 4 bases at J, with 19 bases in the middle. This CDR3 comprises 17 residues. The CDR3 is CASSMSQVYGLNQPQHF. The CDR3 DNA reads TGTGCCAGTAGTATGTCGCAGGTTTACGGCCTAAATCAGCCCCAGCATTTT.

The V call is TRBV12-3 or TRBV12-4, the J call TRBJ2-6; weak D call: TRBD2 (6 bases). The V gene lost 8 bases and the J gene lost 0 bases, with 17 bases spanning the gap. The CDR3 is 17 residues long. DNA for the CDR3: TGTGCCAGCCAGAGACCCGGGGGTCCCTCTGGGGCCAACGTCCTGACTTTC. This encodes CASQRPGGPSGANVLTF.

This chain uses TRBV7-2 with TRBJ1-5; 9 nucleotides agree with TRBD1. J was trimmed by 5 bases and V by 6 bases; bases with no gene match: 5. Looked up from germline, CDR1 is SGHTA and CDR2 is FQGNSA. The CDR3 spans 14 residues. The CDR3 region is CASRIQGAYQPQHF. DNA of the CDR3: TGTGCCAGCAGGATACAGGGGGCTTATCAGCCCCAGCATTTT.

There are many counts of this clonotype. This rearrangement joins TRBV27 to TRBJ1-2; TRBD1 is a possible D gene (5 bases). Germline V gene lookup returns CDR1 MNHEY and CDR2 SMNVEV (reference sequence). This CDR3 is built from 15 residues. The germline V and J ends were trimmed by 5 bases and 4 bases, with 17 bases remaining between them. CDR3 residues: CASSPRGGGRYGYTF. The CDR3 DNA reads TGTGCCAGCAGTCCCCGGGGGGGGGGACGCTATGGCTACACCTTC.

The rearrangement links TRBV4-1 to TRBJ2-7; 8 bases line up with TRBD1. The CDR3 spans 16 residues. The germline gives CDR1 MGHRA, CDR2 YSYEKL. The V gene end was trimmed by 0 bases and the J gene end by 1 base; junction bases not matched to a gene: 5. The CDR3 sequence is CASSQDDRGGSYEQYF. The DNA of the CDR3 is TGCGCCAGCAGCCAAGACGACAGGGGTGGTTCCTACGAGCAGTACTTC.

The table lists this clonotype with many counts. CDR3 protein: CASSQSQGVTDTQYF. The CDR3 region has the DNA TGTGCCAGCTCCCAATCTCAGGGGGTCACAGATACGCAGTATTTT. The V call is TRBV18, the J call TRBJ2-3; 7 bases line up with TRBD1. Per the germline V gene, CDR1 is KGHSH and CDR2 is LQKENI. The CDR3 extends over 15 amino acids. The J segment lost 2 bases and the V segment lost 6 bases, leaving 8 bases of the junction unmatched.

The rearrangement links TRBV20-1 to TRBJ2-1; D might be TRBD2 (5 bases). The CDR3 covers 16 residues. Per the germline V gene, CDR1 is DFQATT and CDR2 is SNEGSKA (reference sequence). The V and J ends lost 0 bases and 3 bases respectively, with 15 bases between them. The CDR3 nucleotides are TGCAGTGCTAGAGATCGAGGTGGGGAGAACTACAATGAGCAGTTCTTC. Protein sequence: CSARDRGGENYNEQFF.

This clonotype has a handful of counts. This chain links TRBV30 with TRBJ2-7, with a possible D match to TRBD2 (5 bases). The CDR3 runs to 13 residues. The germline V and J ends were trimmed by 0 bases and 6 bases, with 12 bases remaining between them. Per germline, CDR1 GTSNPN and CDR2 SVGIG (reference sequence). DNA of the CDR3: TGTGCCTGGAGTGTACATCGGGGTGGCGAGCAGTACTTC. The encoded protein is CAWSVHRGGEQYF.

The chain links TRBV20-1 to TRBJ2-5; 10 positions match TRBD2. The ends lost 5 bases at V and 7 bases at J; junction bases unmatched: 10. Germline CDR1 is DFQATT and CDR2 is SNEGSKA (reference sequence). The CDR3 length is 14 residues. Here the CDR3 reads CSAPSSGSFGTQYF. CDR3 DNA sequence: TGCAGTGCTCCTTCTAGCGGGAGTTTTGGGACCCAGTACTTC.

The table lists this clonotype with a few counts. V gene TRBV7-2 combines with J gene TRBJ2-3, with D uncertain. The CDR3 runs to 13 residues. The germline V gene has CDR1 SGHTA and CDR2 FQGNSA. V lost 6 bases, J lost 0 bases, and 7 bases lay in between. The CDR3 nucleotides read TGTACCAGCAGGAGATCTAGCACAGATACGCAGTATTTT. Its translation is CTSRRSSTDTQYF.

A word on this clonotype: This may be a read error: a much more frequent sequence differs by one nucleotide. No conserved phenylalanine or tryptophan is present at the end of the CDR3, so a read error is the likely explanation. The rearrangement links TRBV3-1 to TRBJ1-1, with D uncertain. Per germline, CDR1 LGHDT and CDR2 YNNKEL (reference sequence). This CDR3 region has 14 residues. Trimming removed 4 bases from V and 5 bases from J, with 14 bases in between. The CDR3 here is CASSRHGLGTEAFL. Written as DNA, the CDR3 is TGTGCCAGCAGCCGGCATGGGCTGGGGACTGAAGCTTTCCTT.

This clonotype was detected only a few times. The chain carries TRBV6-1 and TRBJ2-2; D may be TRBD2 (7 bases). V shed 6 bases and J shed 4 bases, with 9 bases lying between them. Germline loops: CDR1 MNHNS, CDR2 SASEGT. This CDR3 has 13 amino acids. CDR3 region: CASRRGGTGELFF. The CDR3 nucleotides are TGTGCCAGCAGGAGGGGGGGCACCGGGGAGCTGTTTTTT.